One T cell receptor (beta chain) is described in this entry. The CDR3 length is 13 residues. CDR1 GTSNPN and CDR2 SVGIG come from the germline V gene (reference sequence). V shed 0 bases, J shed 10 bases, and the junction held 5 bases outside the gene matches. This sample is drawn from a study of blood T cell repertoires in COVID-19. Profiling relied on immunoSEQ multiplex PCR, and the TCRdb table lists in-frame clones only, not all of them. The table shows around 120,000 clones, with 80% to 90% occurring only once. This receptor was identified in a woman in her 70s with acute or convalescent COVID-19. The sample consisted of peripheral blood. The rearrangement joins TRBV30 to TRBJ2-1, with 8 nucleotides matching TRBD2. The CDR3, as DNA: TGTGCCTGGAGTGTAGCGGGGGTGGGCGAGCAGTTCTTC. Amino acids: CAWSVAGVGEQFF.